This T cell receptor beta chain was recovered during a study of Graves' ophthalmopathy and Graves' hyperthyroidism. Where ophthalmopathy was present, donors had moderate-to-severe activity, CAS ≥3, NOSPECS ≥4 and duration under 3 months. The authors isolated PBMCs from approximately 10 ml of fresh peripheral blood. This clonotype was seen at least ten times. The antigen is unknown. The CDR3 has 13 amino acids. The V gene lost 2 bases and the J gene lost 3 bases, with 7 bases spanning the gap. Looked up from germline, CDR1 is MNHNS and CDR2 is SASEGT. Regarding the study as a whole: In blood appeared most of the expanded thyroid clonotypes whose frequency exceeded 0.001. Sensitivity of around 88% and specificity of approximately 76% were achieved when a 13-signature model separated ophthalmopathy from stable hyperthyroidism.

Amplification targeted the TCR beta CDR3 regions, with RNA transcripts as the source material. Second-round multiplex PCR came after a first-round RT-PCR that employed HTBI primers. TCRdb reanalysed the multiplex PCR reads using MiXCR and keeps one entry per CDR3 protein. The repertoire consists of roughly 480,000 distinct CDR3 sequences, with around 14% occurring once and the leading ten covering 9.5% to 10%. The sequenced sample was blood. The receptor was isolated from a woman aged 25 to 45 with Graves' ophthalmopathy. The V gene is TRBV6-1, the J gene TRBJ1-1; D perhaps matches TRBD1 (5 bases). The CDR3 nucleotides are TGTGCCAGCAGTGAAAAGGGACACACTGAAGCTTTCTTT. Translating gives CASSEKGHTEAFF.